The present T cell receptor beta chain was sequenced within a study of blood T cell repertoires in COVID-19. Study as a whole: Samples came from the United States, Italy and Spain, spanning acute and convalescent COVID-19.

The CDR3 spans 18 residues. Trimming cost V 0 bases and J 8 bases; bases outside gene matches: 8. CDR1 is SGHRS and CDR2 is YFSETQ in the germline V gene. The protocol was immunoSEQ multiplex PCR, while the TCRdb copy is restricted to in-frame clones and leaves out a portion. The table includes more than 30,000 clones, about 85% detected once. The receptor was derived from a woman of 80 years or more with active or convalescent COVID-19. V and J are TRBV5-1 and TRBJ2-1; TRBD2 aligns across 16 bases. The sequenced sample consisted of peripheral blood. The CDR3 region is CASSLVSGTSGGADEQFF. Written as DNA, the CDR3 is TGCGCCAGCAGCTTGGTTTCCGGGACTAGCGGGGGGGCCGATGAGCAGTTCTTC.